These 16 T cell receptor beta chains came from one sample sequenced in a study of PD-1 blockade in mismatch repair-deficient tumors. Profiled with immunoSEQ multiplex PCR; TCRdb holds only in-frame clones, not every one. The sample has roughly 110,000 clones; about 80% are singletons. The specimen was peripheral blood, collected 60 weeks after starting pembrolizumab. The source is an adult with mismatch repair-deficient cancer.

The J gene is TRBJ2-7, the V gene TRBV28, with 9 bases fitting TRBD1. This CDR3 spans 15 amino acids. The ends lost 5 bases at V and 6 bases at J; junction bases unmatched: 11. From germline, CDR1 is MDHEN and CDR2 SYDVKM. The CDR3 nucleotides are TGTGCCAGCAGTCTAATGGGACAGGGTGCTTTCGAGCAGTACTTC. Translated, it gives CASSLMGQGAFEQYF.

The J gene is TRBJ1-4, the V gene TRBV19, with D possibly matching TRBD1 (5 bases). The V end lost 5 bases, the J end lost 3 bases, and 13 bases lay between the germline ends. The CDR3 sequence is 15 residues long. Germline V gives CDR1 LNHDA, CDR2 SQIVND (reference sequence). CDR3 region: CASSVSRASNEKLFF. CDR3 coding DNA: TGTGCCAGTAGTGTGTCCAGGGCCTCTAATGAAAAACTGTTTTTT.

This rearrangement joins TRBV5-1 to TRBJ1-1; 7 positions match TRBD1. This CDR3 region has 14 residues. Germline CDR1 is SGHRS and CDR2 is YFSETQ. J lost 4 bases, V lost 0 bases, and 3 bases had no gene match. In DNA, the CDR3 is TGCGCCAGCAGCTTGGAGGGGGCCCCCACTGAAGCTTTCTTT. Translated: CASSLEGAPTEAFF.

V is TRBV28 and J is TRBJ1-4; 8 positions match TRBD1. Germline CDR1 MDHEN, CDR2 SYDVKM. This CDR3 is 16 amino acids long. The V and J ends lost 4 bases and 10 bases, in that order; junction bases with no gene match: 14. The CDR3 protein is CASSSTAGGIRGKLFF. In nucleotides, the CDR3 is TGTGCCAGCAGTTCCACCGCAGGGGGCATTCGCGGAAAACTGTTTTTT. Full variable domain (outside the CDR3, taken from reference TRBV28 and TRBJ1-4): DVKVTQSSRYLVKRTGEKVFLECVQDMDHENMFWYRQDPGLGLRLIYFSYDVKMKEKGDIPEGYSVSREKKERFSLILESASTNQTSMYLCASSSTAGGIRGKLFFGSGTQLSVL.

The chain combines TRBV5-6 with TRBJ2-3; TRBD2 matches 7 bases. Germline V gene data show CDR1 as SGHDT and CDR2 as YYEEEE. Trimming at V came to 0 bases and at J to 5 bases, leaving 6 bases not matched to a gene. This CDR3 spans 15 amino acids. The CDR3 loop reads CASSLVGGIGDTQYF. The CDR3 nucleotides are TGTGCCAGCAGCTTGGTGGGAGGGATAGGAGATACGCAGTATTTT.

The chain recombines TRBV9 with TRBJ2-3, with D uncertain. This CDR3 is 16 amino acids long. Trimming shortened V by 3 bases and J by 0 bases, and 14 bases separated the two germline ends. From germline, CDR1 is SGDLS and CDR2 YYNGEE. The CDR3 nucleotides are TGTGCCAGCAGCGGAATTTCGAGTGCTAGCACAGATACGCAGTATTTT. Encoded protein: CASSGISSASTDTQYF. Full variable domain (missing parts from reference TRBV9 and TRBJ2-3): DSGVTQTPKHLITATGQRVTLRCSPRSGDLSVYWYQQSLDQGLQFLIQYYNGEERAKGNILERFSAQQFPDLHSELNLSSLELGDSALYFCASSGISSASTDTQYFGPGTRLTVL.

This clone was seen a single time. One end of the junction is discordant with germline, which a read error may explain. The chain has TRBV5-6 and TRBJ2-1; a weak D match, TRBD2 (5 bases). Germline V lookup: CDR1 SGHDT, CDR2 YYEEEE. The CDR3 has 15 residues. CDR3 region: CASSLELREYSEQFF. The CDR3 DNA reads TGTGCCAGCAGCTTGGAGCTGAGGGAATACAGTGAGCAGTTCTTC.

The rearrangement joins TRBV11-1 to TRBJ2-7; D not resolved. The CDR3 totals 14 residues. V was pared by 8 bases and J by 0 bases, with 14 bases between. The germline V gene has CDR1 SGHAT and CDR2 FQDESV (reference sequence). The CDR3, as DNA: TGTGCCAGCGGGTCCACGAGAAACTCCTACGAGCAGTACTTC. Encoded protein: CASGSTRNSYEQYF.

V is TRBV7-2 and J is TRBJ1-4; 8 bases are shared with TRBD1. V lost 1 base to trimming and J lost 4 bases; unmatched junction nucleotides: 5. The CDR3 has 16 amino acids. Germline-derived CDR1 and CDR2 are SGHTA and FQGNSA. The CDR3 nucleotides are TGTGCCAGCAGCTTAGGGGTGGGACAGGTTAATGAAAAACTGTTTTTT. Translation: CASSLGVGQVNEKLFF.

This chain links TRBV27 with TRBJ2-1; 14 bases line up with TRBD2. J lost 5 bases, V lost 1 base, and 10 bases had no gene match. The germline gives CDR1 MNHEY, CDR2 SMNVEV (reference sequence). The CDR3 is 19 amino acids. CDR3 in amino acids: CASSLFRGLAGDADNEQFF. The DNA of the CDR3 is TGTGCCAGCAGTTTATTTCGGGGACTAGCGGGGGACGCCGACAATGAGCAGTTCTTC.

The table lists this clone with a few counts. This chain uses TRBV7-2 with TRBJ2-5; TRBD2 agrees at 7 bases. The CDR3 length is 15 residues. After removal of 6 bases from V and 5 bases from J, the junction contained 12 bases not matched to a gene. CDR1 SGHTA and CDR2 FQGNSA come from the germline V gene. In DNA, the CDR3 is TGTGCCAGCAGGTCTCCGGCGGGGGAGTGGGAGACCCAGTACTTC. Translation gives CASRSPAGEWETQYF.

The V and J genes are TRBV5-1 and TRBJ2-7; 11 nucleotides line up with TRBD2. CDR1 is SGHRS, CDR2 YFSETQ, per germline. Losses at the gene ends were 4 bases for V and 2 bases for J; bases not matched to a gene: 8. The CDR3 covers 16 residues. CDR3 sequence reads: CASSRGTSGYAYEQYF. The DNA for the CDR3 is TGCGCCAGCAGCAGGGGGACTAGCGGATACGCCTACGAGCAGTACTTC.

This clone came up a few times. CDR3 sequence reads: CASHPLTDNYGYTF. As DNA, the CDR3 is TGTGCCAGTCACCCTCTGACCGATAACTATGGCTACACCTTC. This chain connects TRBV6-1 to TRBJ1-2; unclear D gene. Trimming pared 9 bases from V and 1 base from J, leaving 15 bases between. The CDR3 contains 14 residues. The germline gives CDR1 MNHNS, CDR2 SASEGT.

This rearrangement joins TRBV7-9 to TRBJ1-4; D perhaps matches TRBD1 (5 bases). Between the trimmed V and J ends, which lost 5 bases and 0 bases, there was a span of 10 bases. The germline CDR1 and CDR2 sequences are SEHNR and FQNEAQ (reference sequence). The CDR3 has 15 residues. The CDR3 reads CASSRGQATNEKLFF. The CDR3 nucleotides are TGTGCCAGCAGCCGAGGACAAGCAACTAATGAAAAACTGTTTTTT.

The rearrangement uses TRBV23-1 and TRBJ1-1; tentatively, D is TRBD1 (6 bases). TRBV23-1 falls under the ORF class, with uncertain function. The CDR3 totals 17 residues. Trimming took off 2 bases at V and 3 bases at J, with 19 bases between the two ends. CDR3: CASSQDPGQSFHTEAFF. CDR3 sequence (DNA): TGCGCCAGCAGTCAAGACCCGGGACAATCGTTCCACACTGAAGCTTTCTTT.

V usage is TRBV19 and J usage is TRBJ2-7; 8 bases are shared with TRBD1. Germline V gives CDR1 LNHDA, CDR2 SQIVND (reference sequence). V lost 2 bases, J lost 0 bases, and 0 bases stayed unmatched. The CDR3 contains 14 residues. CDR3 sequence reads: CASSIQGASYEQYF. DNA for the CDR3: TGTGCCAGTAGTATACAGGGGGCCTCCTACGAGCAGTACTTC.